This TCR beta chain was captured in a study of T cell repertoires in cytomegalovirus infection. Study background: A matching HLA type, together with CMV infection, was signaled by public TCR beta signatures.

Study results and limitations: Identification of carriers of CMV plus the relevant HLA was achieved through cumulative public TCR beta family frequency. In two of eight donors, the top clonotype was HLA-C-restricted CMV-specific.

TCRdb reanalysed the reads using MiXCR and keeps one entry per CDR3 protein. This sample yields approximately 630,000 distinct CDR3 sequences, of which more than 20% are seen a single time; less than 9.5% belongs to the top ten. Turning to this clonotype: What it binds is not known. A single base separates this from a much larger clone, so it may be a read error.

The CDR3 spans 15 residues. The germline gives CDR1 SEHNR, CDR2 FQNEAQ (reference sequence). The material sequenced was CD8+ T cells from PBMCs. V is TRBV7-9 and J is TRBJ1-2, with unresolved D. This TCR derives from a human donor in good health (CMV status not recorded). Some clones in this sample may be carry-over from other donors' samples. Here the CDR3 reads CASNLSGAMVGGYTF. CDR3 sequence (DNA): TGTGCCAGCAACTTAAGTGGAGCTATGGTCGGTGGCTACACCTTC.